This TCR beta chain was sequenced in a study of shared clonotypes between healthy human individuals. Across the whole study: The donor pool was made up of a couple of women and three men aged 18 to 49.

About this clone: Its cognate antigen is unknown.

Study results and caveats: Estimated richness was generally greater in naive than memory subsets.

Sequencing used immunoSEQ multiplex PCR; TCRdb keeps in-frame clones, though not all of them. The table records under 1,100,000 clones, approximately 76% of them present only once. Germline assignment: CDR1 MDHEN and CDR2 SYDVKM. The CDR3 is 14 amino acids. V shed 8 bases and J shed 1 base, with 14 bases lying between them. Recent vaccinations or acute infections were absent in the healthy HIV-negative adult donors. Sequencing was carried out using memory CD4+ T cells sorted from blood. The sample's subset: CD45RA-negative fraction. This receptor was identified in a man younger than 35 in good health. The chain has TRBV28 and TRBJ1-1; possibly TRBD1 for D (5 bases). The CDR3 spells CASASPTGNTEAFF. CDR3 in DNA: TGTGCCAGCGCATCACCCACAGGGAACACTGAAGCTTTCTTT.